Shown below are 24 T cell receptor beta chains from a single sample sequenced in a study of blood T cells in healthy people across ages. A sample-barcoded 5' primer and a J-beta primer mix were used in a second PCR of roughly 7 to 12 cycles. TCRdb reprocessed the 5' RACE reads with MiXCR, giving one entry per CDR3 protein. The data contain approximately 800,000 distinct CDR3 sequences, approximately 55% of them singletons. The specimen was blood. The source of these receptors is a man aged 80 or over in good health.

This clonotype came up many times. V and J are TRBV6-6 and TRBJ1-2; D uncertain. Trimming took off 7 bases at V and 2 bases at J, with 20 bases between the two ends. Germline CDR1 is MNHNY and CDR2 is SVGAGI (reference sequence). The CDR3 spans 16 residues. In nucleotides, the CDR3 is TGTGCCAGCACCAACGGGCGAGACATGAGGAACTATGGCTACACCTTC. Residues: CASTNGRDMRNYGYTF.

The gene calls are TRBV5-1 and TRBJ2-7; D is possibly TRBD1 or TRBD2 (6 bases each). There are 14 residues in the CDR3. V lost 4 bases and J 3 bases, leaving 14 bases between the germline ends. The germline gives CDR1 SGHRS, CDR2 YFSETQ. For the CDR3, the DNA is TGCGCCAGCAGCGTGTCGGGGGCCTTCTACGAGCAGTACTTC. Protein sequence: CASSVSGAFYEQYF.

The CDR3 reads CASSRAGENYGQYF. CDR3 DNA: TGCGCCAGCAGCCGAGCGGGGGAGAACTACGGGCAGTACTTC. J is TRBJ2-5 and V is TRBV5-1; 8 nucleotides match TRBD2. Trimming removed 4 bases from V and 11 bases from J; junction bases left unmatched: 13. The length of the CDR3 is 14 residues. The germline gives CDR1 SGHRS, CDR2 YFSETQ.

CDR3 in DNA: TGTGCCATCAGTGAGTCGGGGGTAATCAACTACGAGCAGTACTTC. Translation gives CAISESGVINYEQYF. The gene calls are TRBV10-3 and TRBJ2-7, with D possibly called TRBD1 or TRBD2 (5 bases each). CDR3 length equals 15 residues. Germline CDR1 ENHRY, CDR2 SYGVKD. V lost 0 bases and J lost 3, with 12 bases in between.

The chain employs TRBV7-3 and TRBJ2-1, with 8 bases aligning to TRBD1. This CDR3 has 14 residues. J was trimmed by 7 bases and V by 2 bases; bases with no gene match: 4. Germline CDR1 is SGHTA and CDR2 is FQGTGA. The DNA for the CDR3 is TGTGCCAGCAGCTTAGCAGGGGGCAAAAATGAGCAGTTCTTC. Amino acids: CASSLAGGKNEQFF. The full variable domain, in which reference TRBV7-3 and TRBJ2-1 provide the parts outside the CDR3, is GAGVSQTPSNKVTEKGKYVELRCDPISGHTALYWYRQSLGQGPEFLIYFQGTGAADDSGLPNDRFFAVRPEGSVSTLKIQRTERGDSAVYLCASSLAGGKNEQFFGPGTRLTVL.

This clonotype was observed a handful of times. The chain recombines TRBV2 with TRBJ2-6, with D perhaps TRBD1 (5 bases). The CDR3 runs to 14 residues. Trimming removed 6 bases at V and 3 bases at J, with 9 bases between. The germline V gene encodes CDR1 SNHLY and CDR2 FYNNEI. The CDR3 reads CASRGLLGANVLTF. CDR3 in DNA: TGTGCCAGCAGGGGGCTCCTTGGGGCCAACGTCCTGACTTTC.

This clonotype was counted only a few times. The genes are TRBV29-1 and TRBJ2-7, with TRBD2 identical over 10 bases. CDR3 size: 17 residues. Trimming took 1 base from V and 2 from J; bases not matched to a gene: 11. Per germline, CDR1 SQVTM and CDR2 ANQGSEA. The CDR3 coding sequence is TGCAGCGTTGAAGCTCGGGATATCAGCGGGAGGGCCTACGAGCAGTACTTC. Translation gives CSVEARDISGRAYEQYF.

With respect to this clonotype: This may arise from a read error, as a much more abundant clone is one base away. The chain combines TRBV6-5 with TRBJ2-7, with unresolved D. Trimming took 5 bases from V and 4 from J, leaving 6 bases between them. From germline, CDR1 is MNHEY and CDR2 SVGAGI. The CDR3 runs to 11 residues. The CDR3 region has the DNA TGTGCCAGCAGTACCGATTACGAGCAGTACTTC. Protein sequence: CASSTDYEQYF.

This clonotype appeared once. This chain uses TRBV2 with TRBJ2-7; D is possibly TRBD2 (7 bases). Germline CDR1 reads SNHLY; CDR2 reads FYNNEI. The CDR3 contains 14 residues. Trimming left V 4 bases short and J 4 bases short, with 14 bases between. CDR3 bases: TGTGCCAGCAGTGCCCTAGGGGGGGCATACGAGCAGTACTTC. This encodes CASSALGGAYEQYF.

Regarding this clonotype: A read error may account for a junction end that differs from germline. This chain uses TRBV12-3 or TRBV12-4 with TRBJ1-4; a weak D match, TRBD1 (5 bases). The CDR3 is made up of 15 amino acids. As DNA, the CDR3 is TGTGCCAGCAGTTTATCCGGGACCTGGCACAGATACGCGTATTTT. Translation gives CASSLSGTWHRYAYF.

V gene TRBV28 combines with J gene TRBJ2-2; 7 nucleotides agree with TRBD1. Germline trimming cut 5 bases from V and 7 bases from J; bases unmatched to any gene: 10. The CDR3 is 15 amino acids. CDR1 MDHEN and CDR2 SYDVKM come from the germline V gene. CDR3 residues: CASSHTNRGVGELFF. CDR3 DNA sequence: TGTGCCAGCAGTCACACCAACAGGGGAGTCGGGGAGCTGTTTTTT.

The rearrangement links TRBV20-1 to TRBJ2-3, with 12 bases aligning to TRBD2. This CDR3 is 14 amino acids long. From germline, CDR1 is DFQATT and CDR2 SNEGSKA (reference sequence). With V trimmed by 6 bases and J by 14 bases, 15 bases remained unmatched. The CDR3 DNA reads as TGCAGTGCCCGGACTAGCGGGGAGCACAGATACGCGTATTTT. This codes for CSARTSGEHRYAYF.

The sample holds a few counts of this clonotype. The chain recombines TRBV7-2 with TRBJ1-1; D might be TRBD1 (6 bases). Trimming shortened V by 3 bases and J by 6 bases, and 8 bases separated the two germline ends. Germline V lookup: CDR1 SGHTA, CDR2 FQGNSA. The CDR3 has 12 residues. The DNA for the CDR3 is TGTGCCAGCAGCTTTCGGGGGCCTGAAGCTTTCTTT. Translation gives CASSFRGPEAFF.

The sample holds a few counts of this clonotype. The V gene is TRBV25-1, the J gene TRBJ2-7; D unclear. There are 15 residues in the CDR3. V lost 6 bases and J lost 0, with 15 bases in between. CDR1 MGHDK and CDR2 SYGVNS come from the germline V gene. The CDR3 here is CASRDYRGRSYEQYF. In DNA form, the CDR3 reads TGTGCCAGCAGGGATTACAGAGGCCGCTCCTACGAGCAGTACTTC.

The CDR3 here is CASLGQGNTGELFF. The CDR3, as DNA: TGTGCCAGCTTAGGACAGGGGAACACCGGGGAGCTGTTTTTT. V gene TRBV6-1 combines with J gene TRBJ2-2; 8 bases match TRBD1. J lost 1 base, V lost 8 bases, and 3 bases had no gene match. The CDR3 is made up of 14 amino acids. Germline CDR1 and CDR2: MNHNS and SASEGT.

The chain joins TRBV7-9 to TRBJ2-3, with 13 nucleotides matching TRBD2. The CDR3 is 17 residues long. Trimming at V came to 6 bases and at J to 3 bases, leaving 9 bases not matched to a gene. In germline, CDR1 is SEHNR, CDR2 FQNEAQ (reference sequence). Here the CDR3 reads CASSRRTSGRITDTQYF. In DNA form, the CDR3 reads TGTGCCAGCAGTAGAAGGACTAGCGGGAGAATAACAGATACGCAGTATTTT.

This chain links TRBV6-2 or TRBV6-3 with TRBJ2-5; TRBD2 agrees at 7 bases. The germline CDR1 and CDR2 sequences are MNHEY and SVGEGT. This CDR3 comprises 15 residues. Trimming cost V 10 bases and J 2 bases; bases outside gene matches: 13. The CDR3 loop reads CATTRSLAGQETQYF. The CDR3 DNA is TGTGCCACCACCCGGTCGTTAGCGGGTCAAGAGACCCAGTACTTC.

The sample holds a few counts of this clonotype. The V gene is TRBV2, the J gene TRBJ2-3; 14 nucleotides line up with TRBD2. There are 23 residues in the CDR3. Germline loops: CDR1 SNHLY, CDR2 FYNNEI. The ends lost 4 bases at V and 5 bases at J; junction bases unmatched: 26. The CDR3 sequence is CASSVAGPKQGATSGRARDTQYF. DNA of the CDR3: TGTGCCAGCAGTGTAGCAGGACCAAAGCAGGGGGCGACTAGCGGGAGGGCCAGAGATACGCAGTATTTT. Full variable domain (outside the CDR3, taken from reference TRBV2 and TRBJ2-3): EPEVTQTPSHQVTQMGQEVILRCVPISNHLYFYWYRQILGQKVEFLVSFYNNEISEKSEIFDDQFSVERPDGSNFTLKIRSTKLEDSAMYFCASSVAGPKQGATSGRARDTQYFGPGTRLTVL.

The gene calls are TRBV7-9 and TRBJ1-1, with D maybe TRBD1 (6 bases). The CDR3 runs 15 residues. V lost 4 bases and J lost 4, with 16 bases in between. Germline V gene lookup returns CDR1 SEHNR and CDR2 FQNEAQ (reference sequence). CDR3: CASSSPGGSLTEAFF. CDR3 DNA: TGTGCCAGCAGCTCCCCCGGGGGCTCTCTCACTGAAGCTTTCTTT.

Concerning this clonotype: A read error is likely, as this CDR3 ends without the conserved phenylalanine or tryptophan. The chain has TRBV20-1 and TRBJ2-5; TRBD1 matches 7 bases. The trim removed 3 bases at V and 11 bases at J, leaving 6 bases unmatched. The CDR3 is made up of 11 amino acids. Germline CDR1 reads DFQATT; CDR2 reads SNEGSKA (reference sequence). The CDR3 region is CSARITGEQYL. The DNA for the CDR3 is TGCAGTGCTAGGATAACAGGGGAGCAGTACTTG.

Of note for this clonotype: A much larger clone lies a single base off, so this may be a read error. This chain links TRBV7-2 with TRBJ1-2; D ambiguous. The CDR3 consists of 13 residues. Per the germline V gene, CDR1 is SGHTA and CDR2 is FQGNSA. CDR3 nucleotides: TGTGCCATCAGCTTAGCGGGAAACTATGGCTACACCTTC. Translating it yields CAISLAGNYGYTF.

This clonotype was counted many times. The chain links TRBV7-6 to TRBJ2-7, with a weak D call TRBD1 (6 bases). Trimming took 2 bases from V and 0 from J, leaving 8 bases between them. Germline V gives CDR1 SGHVS, CDR2 FNYEAQ. CDR3 length: 14 residues. The DNA for the CDR3 is TGTGCCAGCAGCTTATACAGGGACTCCTACGAGCAGTACTTC. It encodes CASSLYRDSYEQYF.

This clonotype was recorded a few times. The J gene is TRBJ2-7, the V gene TRBV12-3 or TRBV12-4; the D gene is possibly TRBD1 (6 bases). The CDR3 has 14 residues. V lost 2 bases and J 3 bases, leaving 11 bases between the germline ends. In nucleotides, the CDR3 is TGTGCCAGCAGTTTAAGGGGGACGGGCTACGAGCAGTACTTC. Protein: CASSLRGTGYEQYF.

The CDR3 DNA is TGTGCCAGCAGTTTATTACAGGGACTAGCGGGAGGGAATGAGCAGTTCTTC. It encodes CASSLLQGLAGGNEQFF. This chain links TRBV27 with TRBJ2-1; 16 nucleotides line up with TRBD2. The germline gives CDR1 MNHEY, CDR2 SMNVEV (reference sequence). V was pared by 1 base and J by 7 bases, with 4 bases of the junction left unmatched. CDR3 length: 17 amino acids.